This T cell receptor (beta chain) was retrieved from a study of identical twins (dated by TCRdb to the mid-2010s). For the study in its entirety: To test whether fetal clonotypes persist, the study used deep sequencing on TCR alpha and beta repertoires from monozygotic twins, unrelated adults of various ages, and cord blood. Replicate twin experiments were performed at different times using different library preparation protocols to rule out contamination.

Broad study findings and their caveats: Excess twin sharing in beta out-of-frame sequences was weaker because fewer shared sequences lowered the signal-to-noise ratio. Fewer insertions were carried by abundant cord blood beta clonotypes; a weaker similar trend was observed in young adult naive repertoires, while no such trend was observed in memory repertoires. In monozygotic twins, out-of-frame TCR alpha sharing was systematically underestimated by recombination models, although the models agreed with sharing between unrelated individuals. Invariant T cells such as MAIT and iNKT could partly confound zero-insertion analyses, although diverse VJ usage argued against such confounding for most clonotypes. Compared with coincidental sharing between unrelated individuals, out-of-frame TCR alpha sequences shared between twins showed an excess of sequences with low generation probability. Because the same donors could not be followed over many years, the conclusions depended on cross-sectional statistical analysis.

V is clipped by 1 base and J by 5 bases, and the sequence between their germline boundaries is 15 bases long. CDR1 and CDR2 were assigned from the germline V gene (reference sequence) as LNHNV and YYDKDF. The CDR3 spans 15 residues, from the cysteine through the phenylalanine. The sequence is cut down to CDR3 DNA, 45 bases in frame from base 1. Only healthy Caucasian donors were included. The twin cohort consisted of three pairs of female monozygotic twins, all aged roughly 18 to 30 years. Miltenyi CD45RO+ enrichment and human naive T-cell isolation kits were used to isolate memory (CD45RO+) and naive T cells from PBMC. Library generation was performed with 5' RACE. For sequencing, an Illumina HiSeq 2000 was employed. A universal primer binding site was added through template switching, and the final cDNA carried a unique molecular identifier so that TCR cDNA molecules could be counted accurately. First-strand cDNA for TCR alpha and beta chains was synthesized from specific primers in the conserved constant-segment region. To control for contamination, each cDNA library was double barcoded with a SMART-Mk sample barcode plus Illumina barcodes. TruSeq adapter sequences along with Illumina sample barcodes were introduced in two successive PCR steps. TCR alpha and beta cDNA libraries were sequenced on the Illumina HiSeq platform with custom primers. The paper's processing steps were these. MiGEC was used to process raw reads and extract unique molecular identifiers, and MiXCR was used to find CDR3 positions. For each individual, recombination models were inferred using an EM algorithm with the repgenHMM and IGoR tools. Shared clonotype analysis was performed with the tcR package in R, normalizing sharing by the product of cloneset sizes. Out-of-frame nonproductive sequences were analyzed to study raw recombination free of thymic and clonal selection effects. In-frame beta chains were kept once TCRdb had trimmed the public reads at Q25 with fastp and called clones with MiXCR. Every entry covers one CDR3 protein and lists the most common genes and DNA from its rows. TCRdb's processing, not the authors', yielded these V and J calls. Present in this sample are 200,000 to 300,000 distinct CDR3 sequences, about 13% of which were seen just once. Under 4.5% of the sample comes from the top ten.

This clonotype has just a few counts. It lacks a known antigen. Base qualities are not at hand, and no much larger clone is one base apart. This sample was also put to use in a study of yellow fever vaccine responses in identical twins. As described in the second report: The authors reported that the T cell response to vaccination in identical twins appeared partly convergent and partly personalized. In identical twins, the study followed T cell clones that responded to the vaccine with precision.

The specimen was memory (CD45RO+) T cells sorted from blood. Read against the paper, the sample's cell subset or site label means: CD45RO+ enriched T cells. The source of this sequence is a young woman in good health. Recombination linked TRBV15 to TRBJ2-7; possibly the D gene is TRBD2, per 5 matching bases. The CDR3 protein: CATSRGKRWYDEQYF. The sequenced DNA: TGTGCCACCAGCAGAGGTAAGCGGTGGTACGACGAGCAGTACTTC. Joined to the reference TRBV15 and TRBJ2-7 proteins, this CDR3 gives the full variable domain: DAMVIQNPRYQVTQFGKPVTLSCSQTLNHNVMYWYQQKSSQAPKLLFHYYDKDFNNEADTPDNFQSRRPNTSFCFLDIRSPGLGDTAMYLCATSRGKRWYDEQYFGPGTRLTVT.